This TCR beta chain was sequenced for a study of blood T cell repertoires in COVID-19. Study at large: Material from acute and convalescent COVID-19 was sourced from the United States, Italy and Spain. The cDNA or gDNA used as material had been derived from T cells, B-cell-depleted T cells, or PBMCs.

As processed by the authors: How many nucleated cells were present was estimated from reference gene primer amplification. Clones were read by immunoSEQ multiplex PCR, and TCRdb kept only the in-frame ones, dropping some. For V, J and clone size, that table is used; D and trimming come from the DNA. Counted here are tens of thousands of clones, about 83% occurring once; the ten biggest clones make up under 30%. This CDR3 is 15 amino acids long. Between the trimmed V and J ends, which lost 0 bases and 2 bases, there was a span of 8 bases. Germline V CDR1 and CDR2: LNHDA, SQIVND (reference sequence). The chain uses TRBV19 and TRBJ2-1; no reliable D call. The sample consisted of peripheral blood. The TCR originated in a human donor in a cohort sampled during active COVID-19. The DNA of the CDR3 is TGTGCCAGTAGTATAGATCCCTCTCCCTACAATGAGCAGTTCTTC. It translates to CASSIDPSPYNEQFF.